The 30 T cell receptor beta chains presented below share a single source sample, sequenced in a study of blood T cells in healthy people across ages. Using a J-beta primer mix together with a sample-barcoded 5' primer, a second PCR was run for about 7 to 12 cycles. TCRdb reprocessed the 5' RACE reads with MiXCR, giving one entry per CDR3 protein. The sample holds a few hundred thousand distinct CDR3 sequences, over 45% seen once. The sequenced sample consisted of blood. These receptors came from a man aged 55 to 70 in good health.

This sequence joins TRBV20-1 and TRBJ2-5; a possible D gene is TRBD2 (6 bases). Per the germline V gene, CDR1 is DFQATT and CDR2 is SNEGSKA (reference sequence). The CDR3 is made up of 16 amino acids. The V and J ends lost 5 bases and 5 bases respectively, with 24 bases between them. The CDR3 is CSAARESGTRGETQYF. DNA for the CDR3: TGCAGTGCTGCCCGGGAGTCGGGGACCCGAGGGGAGACCCAGTACTTC.

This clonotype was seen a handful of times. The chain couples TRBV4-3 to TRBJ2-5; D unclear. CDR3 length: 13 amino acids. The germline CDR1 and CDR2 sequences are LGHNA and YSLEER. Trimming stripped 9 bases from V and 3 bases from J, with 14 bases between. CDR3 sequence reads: CARTAQMKETQYF. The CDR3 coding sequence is TGCGCCAGGACTGCTCAAATGAAAGAGACCCAGTACTTC.

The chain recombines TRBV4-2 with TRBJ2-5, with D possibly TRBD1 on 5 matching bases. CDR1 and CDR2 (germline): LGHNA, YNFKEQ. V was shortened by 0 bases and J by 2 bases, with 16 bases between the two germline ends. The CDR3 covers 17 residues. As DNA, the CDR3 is TGTGCCAGCAGCCAAGATAAGGGGTTCGTGGGACAAGAGACCCAGTACTTC. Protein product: CASSQDKGFVGQETQYF.

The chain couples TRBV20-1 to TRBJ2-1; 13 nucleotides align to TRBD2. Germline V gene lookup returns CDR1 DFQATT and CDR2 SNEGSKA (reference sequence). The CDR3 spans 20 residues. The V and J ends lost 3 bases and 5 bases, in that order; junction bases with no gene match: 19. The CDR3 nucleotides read TGCAGTGCTAGGCCTTGGCGTGCAGGGCAACTAGCGGGGGGGGACAATGAGCAGTTCTTC. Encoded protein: CSARPWRAGQLAGGDNEQFF.

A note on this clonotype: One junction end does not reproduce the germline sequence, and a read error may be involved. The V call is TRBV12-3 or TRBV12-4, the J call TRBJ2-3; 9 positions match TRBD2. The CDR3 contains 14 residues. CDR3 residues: CVSSGGGAGDTQYF. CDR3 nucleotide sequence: TGTGTCAGCAGTGGCGGGGGGGCCGGAGATACGCAGTATTTT.

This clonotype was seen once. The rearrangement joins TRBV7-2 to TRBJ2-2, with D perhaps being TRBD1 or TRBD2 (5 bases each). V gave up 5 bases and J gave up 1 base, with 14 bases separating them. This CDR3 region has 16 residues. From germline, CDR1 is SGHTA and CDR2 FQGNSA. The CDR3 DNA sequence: TGTGCCAGCAGCGGCCCGGGGCGGGTGAACACCGGGGAGCTGTTTTTT. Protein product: CASSGPGRVNTGELFF.

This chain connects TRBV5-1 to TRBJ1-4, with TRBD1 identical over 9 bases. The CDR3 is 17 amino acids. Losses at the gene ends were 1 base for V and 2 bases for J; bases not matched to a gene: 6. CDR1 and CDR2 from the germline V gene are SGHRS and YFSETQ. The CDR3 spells CASSLSPTGGTNEKLFF. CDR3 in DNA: TGCGCCAGCAGCTTGAGTCCCACAGGGGGCACTAATGAAAAACTGTTTTTT.

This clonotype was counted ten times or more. CDR3 in DNA: TGCAGTGCTAGCAGAGACAGGAACTATGGCTACACCTTC. Translation gives CSASRDRNYGYTF. The gene calls are TRBV20-1 and TRBJ1-2; D may be TRBD1 (6 bases). Trimming cost V 3 bases and J 2 bases, with 10 bases left between them. This CDR3 has 13 residues. CDR1 DFQATT and CDR2 SNEGSKA come from the germline V gene (reference sequence).

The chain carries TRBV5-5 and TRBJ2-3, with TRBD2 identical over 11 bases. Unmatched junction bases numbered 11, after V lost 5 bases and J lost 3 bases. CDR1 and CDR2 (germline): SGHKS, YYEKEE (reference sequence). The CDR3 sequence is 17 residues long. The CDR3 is CASRKRTSGSGTDTQYF. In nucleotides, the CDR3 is TGTGCCAGCAGAAAAAGAACTAGCGGGAGCGGGACAGATACGCAGTATTTT. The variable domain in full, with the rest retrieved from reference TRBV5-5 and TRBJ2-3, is DAGVTQSPTHLIKTRGQQVTLRCSPISGHKSVSWYQQVLGQGPQFIFQYYEKEERGRGNFPDRFSARQFPNYSSELNVNALLLGDSALYLCASRKRTSGSGTDTQYFGPGTRLTVL.

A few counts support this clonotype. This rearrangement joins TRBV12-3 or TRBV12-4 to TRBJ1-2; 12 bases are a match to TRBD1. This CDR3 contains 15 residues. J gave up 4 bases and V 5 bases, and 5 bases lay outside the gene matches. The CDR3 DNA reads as TGTGCCAGCAGTAACCCGGGACAGGGGGCCTATGGCTACACCTTC. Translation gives CASSNPGQGAYGYTF.

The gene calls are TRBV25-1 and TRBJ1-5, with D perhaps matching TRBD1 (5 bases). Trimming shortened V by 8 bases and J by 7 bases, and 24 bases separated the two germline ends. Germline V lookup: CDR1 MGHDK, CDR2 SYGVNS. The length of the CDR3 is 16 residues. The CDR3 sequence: CASSSGGSSTGQPQHF. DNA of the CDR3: TGTGCCAGCTCGTCCGGGGGATCCTCTACGGGGCAGCCCCAGCATTTT.

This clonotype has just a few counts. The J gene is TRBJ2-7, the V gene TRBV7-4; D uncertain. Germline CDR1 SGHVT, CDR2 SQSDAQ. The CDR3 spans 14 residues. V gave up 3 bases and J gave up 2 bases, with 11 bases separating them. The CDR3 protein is CASSFSATTYEQYF. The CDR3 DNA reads TGTGCCAGCAGCTTCTCAGCAACCACCTACGAGCAGTACTTC.

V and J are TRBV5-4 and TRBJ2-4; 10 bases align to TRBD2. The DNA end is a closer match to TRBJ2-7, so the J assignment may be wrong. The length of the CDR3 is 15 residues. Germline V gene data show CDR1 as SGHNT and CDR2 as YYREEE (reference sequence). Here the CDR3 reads CASSLAQRGGLEQYF. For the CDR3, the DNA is TGTGCCAGCAGCTTGGCCCAGCGGGGGGGCCTCGAGCAGTACTTC.

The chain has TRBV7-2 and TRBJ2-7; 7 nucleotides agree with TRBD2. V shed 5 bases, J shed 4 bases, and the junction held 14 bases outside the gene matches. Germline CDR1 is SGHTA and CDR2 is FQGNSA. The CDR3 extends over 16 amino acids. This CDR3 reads CASSPSGRAGRYEQYF. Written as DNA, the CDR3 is TGTGCCAGCAGCCCTTCGGGGCGAGCGGGAAGGTACGAGCAGTACTTC. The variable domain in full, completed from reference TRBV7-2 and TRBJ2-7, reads GAGVSQSPSNKVTEKGKDVELRCDPISGHTALYWYRQSLGQGLEFLIYFQGNSAPDKSGLPSDRFSAERTGGSVSTLTIQRTQQEDSAVYLCASSPSGRAGRYEQYFGPGTRLTVT.

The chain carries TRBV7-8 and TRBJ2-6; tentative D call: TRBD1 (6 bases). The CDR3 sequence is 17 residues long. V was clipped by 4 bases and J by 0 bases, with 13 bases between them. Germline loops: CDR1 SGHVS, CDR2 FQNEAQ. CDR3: CASSSTGQDSGANVLTF. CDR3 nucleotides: TGTGCCAGCAGCTCGACGGGACAAGACTCTGGGGCCAACGTCCTGACTTTC.

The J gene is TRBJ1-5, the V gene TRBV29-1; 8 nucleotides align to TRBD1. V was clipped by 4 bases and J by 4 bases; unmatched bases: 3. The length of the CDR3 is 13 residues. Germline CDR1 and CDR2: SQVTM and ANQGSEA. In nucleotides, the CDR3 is TGCAGCGTTGGACAGGGGATGAATCAGCCCCAGCATTTT. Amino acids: CSVGQGMNQPQHF.

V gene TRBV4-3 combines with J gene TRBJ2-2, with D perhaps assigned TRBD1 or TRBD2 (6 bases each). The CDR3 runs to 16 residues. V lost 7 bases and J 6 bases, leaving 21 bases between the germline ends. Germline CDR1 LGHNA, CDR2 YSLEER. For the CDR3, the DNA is TGCGCCAGCACCTCACAACCCGCAGGGGAGGCCGGGGAGCTGTTTTTT. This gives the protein CASTSQPAGEAGELFF.

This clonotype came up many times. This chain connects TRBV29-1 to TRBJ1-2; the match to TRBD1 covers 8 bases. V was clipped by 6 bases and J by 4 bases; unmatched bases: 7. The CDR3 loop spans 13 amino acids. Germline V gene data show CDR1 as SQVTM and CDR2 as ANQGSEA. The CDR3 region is CSVTIGQGYGYTF. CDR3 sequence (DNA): TGCAGCGTCACCATCGGACAGGGCTATGGCTACACCTTC.

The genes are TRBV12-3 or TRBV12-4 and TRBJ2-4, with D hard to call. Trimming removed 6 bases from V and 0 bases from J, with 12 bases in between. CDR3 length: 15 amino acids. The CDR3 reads CASSPASLAKNIQYF. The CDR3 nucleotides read TGTGCCAGCAGCCCAGCCTCTTTAGCCAAAAACATTCAGTACTTC.

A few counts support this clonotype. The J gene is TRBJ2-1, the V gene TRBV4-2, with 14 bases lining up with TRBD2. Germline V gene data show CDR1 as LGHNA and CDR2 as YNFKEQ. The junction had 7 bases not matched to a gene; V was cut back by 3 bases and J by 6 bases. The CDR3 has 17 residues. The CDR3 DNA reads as TGTGCCAGCAGCCATACCCGCGGGACTAGCGGGGGCAATGAGCAGTTCTTC. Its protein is CASSHTRGTSGGNEQFF.

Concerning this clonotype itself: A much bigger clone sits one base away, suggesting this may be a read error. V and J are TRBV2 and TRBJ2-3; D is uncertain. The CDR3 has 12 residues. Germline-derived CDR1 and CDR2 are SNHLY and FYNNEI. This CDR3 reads CASSPEADTRYF. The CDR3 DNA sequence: TGTGCCAGCAGCCCCGAGGCAGATACGCGGTATTTT.

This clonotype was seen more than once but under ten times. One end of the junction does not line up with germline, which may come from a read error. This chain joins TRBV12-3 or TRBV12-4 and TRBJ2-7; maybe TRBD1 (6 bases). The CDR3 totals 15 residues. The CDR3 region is CASRLGTTSSYEQYF. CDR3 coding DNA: TGTGCCAGCAGATTAGGGACAACTTCTTCCTACGAGCAGTACTTC.

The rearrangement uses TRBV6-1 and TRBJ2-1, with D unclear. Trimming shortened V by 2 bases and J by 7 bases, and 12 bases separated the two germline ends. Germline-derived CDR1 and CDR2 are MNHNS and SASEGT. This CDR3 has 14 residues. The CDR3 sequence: CASSENFLPNEQFF. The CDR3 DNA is TGTGCCAGCAGTGAAAATTTCCTTCCAAATGAGCAGTTCTTC.

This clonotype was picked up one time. The CDR3 nucleotides read TGTGCCAGCAGCTTAGCGTTTCTAGCGGGGGCCACAGATACGCAGTATTTT. It translates to CASSLAFLAGATDTQYF. This sequence joins TRBV7-2 and TRBJ2-3, with 10 bases fitting TRBD2. With 0 bases clipped from V and 2 bases from J, the junction kept 5 bases outside the gene matches. The CDR3 runs to 17 residues. The germline V gene has CDR1 SGHTA and CDR2 FQGNSA.

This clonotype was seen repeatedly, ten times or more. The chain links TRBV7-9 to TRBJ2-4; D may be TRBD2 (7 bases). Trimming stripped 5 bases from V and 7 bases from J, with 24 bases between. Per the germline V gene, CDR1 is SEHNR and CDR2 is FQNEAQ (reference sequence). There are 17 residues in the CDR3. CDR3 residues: CASSPRGGGPDKNIQYF. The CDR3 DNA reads TGTGCCAGCAGCCCCCGAGGGGGGGGGCCAGATAAGAACATTCAGTACTTC.

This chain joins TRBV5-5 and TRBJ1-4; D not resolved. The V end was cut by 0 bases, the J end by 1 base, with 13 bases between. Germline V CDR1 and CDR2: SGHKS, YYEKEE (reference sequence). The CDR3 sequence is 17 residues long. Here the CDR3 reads CASSLAIGKGTNEKLFF. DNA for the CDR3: TGTGCCAGCAGCTTGGCCATAGGGAAGGGAACTAATGAAAAACTGTTTTTT.

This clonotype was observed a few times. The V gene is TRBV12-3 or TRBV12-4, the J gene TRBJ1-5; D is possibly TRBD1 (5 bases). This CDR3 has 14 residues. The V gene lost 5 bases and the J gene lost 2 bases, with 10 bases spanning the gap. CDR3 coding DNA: TGTGCCAGCAGTCAGGGACGGGGCAATCAGCCCCAGCATTTT. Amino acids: CASSQGRGNQPQHF.

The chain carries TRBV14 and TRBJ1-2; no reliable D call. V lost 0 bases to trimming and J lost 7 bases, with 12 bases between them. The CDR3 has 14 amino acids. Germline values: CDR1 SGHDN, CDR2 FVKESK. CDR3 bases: TGTGCCAGCAGCCAAGATCTAGGCGGGTTTGGCTACACCTTC. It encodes CASSQDLGGFGYTF. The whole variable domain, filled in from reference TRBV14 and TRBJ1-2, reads EAGVTQFPSHSVIEKGQTVTLRCDPISGHDNLYWYRRVMGKEIKFLLHFVKESKQDESGMPNNRFLAERTGGTYSTLKVQPAELEDSGVYFCASSQDLGGFGYTFGSGTRLTVV.

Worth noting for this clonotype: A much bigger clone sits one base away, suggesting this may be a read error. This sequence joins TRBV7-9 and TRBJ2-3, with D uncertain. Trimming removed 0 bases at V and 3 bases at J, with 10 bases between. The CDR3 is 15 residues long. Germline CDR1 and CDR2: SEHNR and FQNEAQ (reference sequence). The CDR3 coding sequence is TGTGCCAGCAGCTTAGCGGCCGACCCGACAGATACGCAGTATTTT. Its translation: CASSLAADPTDTQYF.

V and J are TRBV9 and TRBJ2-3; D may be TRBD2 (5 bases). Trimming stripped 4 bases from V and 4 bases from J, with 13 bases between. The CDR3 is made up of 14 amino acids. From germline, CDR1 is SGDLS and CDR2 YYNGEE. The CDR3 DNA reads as TGTGCCAGCAGCCCTACGGGGTTGGCAGATACGCAGTATTTT. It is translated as CASSPTGLADTQYF.